A single sample gave rise to the 17 T cell receptor beta chains below, sequenced in a study of vaccination and CD4 T cells after COVID-19. Treatment specified: approximately nine-day PBMC culture with coronavirus spike peptide pools or control peptides (ViraFEST assay). Sequenced with the Oncomine TCR Beta short-read assay was DNA taken from cultured CD4+ T cells. From the PCR reads, TCRdb called clonotypes with MiXCR, one entry per CDR3 protein. The sample comprises some 20,000 distinct CDR3 sequences, approximately 40% of which are singletons, and 6.3% rests with the top ten. Their antigen targets remain unknown. Sequenced here: CD4+ T cells from blood, cultured in vitro, sampled before SARS-CoV-2 vaccination. These receptors all stem from a human donor who had recovered from COVID-19.

CDR3 loop: CASNDRGSNQPQHF. CDR3 DNA sequence: TGTGCCAGCAACGACAGGGGAAGCAATCAGCCCCAGCATTTT. V and J are TRBV2 and TRBJ1-5, with 8 bases lining up with TRBD1. Germline V gene lookup returns CDR1 SNHLY and CDR2 FYNNEI. The CDR3 runs 14 residues. The V segment lost 7 bases and the J segment 1 base; nucleotides outside the gene matches: 3.

The chain carries TRBV10-1 and TRBJ1-1; TRBD1 is a possible D gene (6 bases). CDR3 length: 14 amino acids. The germline V and J ends were trimmed by 5 bases and 0 bases, with 10 bases remaining between them. Germline V CDR1 and CDR2: WNHNN, SYGVQD (reference sequence). CDR3 nucleotide sequence: TGCGCCAGCAGTCGGGGACAACTGAACACTGAAGCTTTCTTT. This translates into CASSRGQLNTEAFF.

This clonotype appeared a few times. The chain joins TRBV10-3 to TRBJ1-2; possible D gene TRBD1, 6 bases. The length of the CDR3 is 14 residues. V lost 6 bases and J lost 3, with 14 bases in between. The germline V gene has CDR1 ENHRY and CDR2 SYGVKD. The CDR3 DNA sequence: TGTGCCATCAGATCGGACAGCCCCGACTATGGCTACACCTTC. The encoded protein is CAIRSDSPDYGYTF.

This clonotype turned up a few times. The chain recombines TRBV7-9 with TRBJ1-6; possibly TRBD1 for D (6 bases). Germline-derived CDR1 and CDR2 are SEHNR and FQNEAQ (reference sequence). Trimming cost V 5 bases and J 7 bases, with 27 bases left between them. The CDR3 length is 19 residues. The CDR3 reads CASSPEDSYSPLANSPLHF. The CDR3 DNA sequence: TGTGCCAGCAGCCCCGAGGACAGTTATTCACCTCTCGCCAATTCACCCCTCCACTTT. The variable domain in full, completed from reference TRBV7-9 and TRBJ1-6, reads DTGVSQNPRHKITKRGQNVTFRCDPISEHNRLYWYRQTLGQGPEFLTYFQNEAQLEKSRLLSDRFSAERPKGSFSTLEIQRTEQGDSAMYLCASSPEDSYSPLANSPLHFGNGTRLTVT.

The rearrangement uses TRBV7-9 and TRBJ2-5; D is uncertain. CDR1 SEHNR and CDR2 FQNEAQ come from the germline V gene (reference sequence). Trimming stripped 5 bases from V and 0 bases from J, with 1 base between. CDR3 length: 11 amino acids. The CDR3, as DNA: TGTGCCAGCAGCAACCAAGAGACCCAGTACTTC. It is translated as CASSNQETQYF.

V usage is TRBV24-1 and J usage is TRBJ2-1, with 8 bases aligning to TRBD1. CDR3 size: 16 residues. The germline V gene encodes CDR1 KGHDR and CDR2 SFDVKD. J lost 5 bases, V lost 1 base, and 6 bases had no gene match. This CDR3 is CATSDLGTGKHNEQFF. The CDR3 DNA follows: TGTGCCACCAGTGATTTAGGGACAGGAAAGCACAATGAGCAGTTCTTC.

The chain links TRBV5-4 to TRBJ2-5, with 11 nucleotides matching TRBD2. CDR3 size: 14 residues. J was trimmed by 7 bases and V by 4 bases; bases with no gene match: 6. CDR1 is SGHNT and CDR2 is YYREEE in the germline V gene (reference sequence). Here the CDR3 reads CASSHSGTSGTQYF. The CDR3 nucleotides read TGTGCCAGCAGCCATTCCGGGACTAGCGGGACCCAGTACTTC.

This clonotype has just a few counts. This chain joins TRBV7-9 and TRBJ1-5; no reliable D call. CDR3 length: 16 residues. CDR1 and CDR2 (germline): SEHNR, FQNEAQ (reference sequence). Deletions cut 6 bases from V and 8 bases from J, with 23 bases between. The chain's CDR3 is CASSALRNGVLEPQHF. CDR3 nucleotide sequence: TGTGCCAGCAGTGCCCTACGTAACGGGGTTCTGGAGCCCCAGCATTTT.

The V and J genes are TRBV6-2 or TRBV6-3 and TRBJ2-7, with 7 bases aligning to TRBD2. CDR1 and CDR2 from the germline V gene are MNHEY and SVGEGT. V lost 5 bases and J lost 0; bases outside the gene matches: 7. The CDR3 spans 15 residues. The CDR3 DNA sequence: TGTGCCAGCAGTAAGACTAGCTTCTTCTCCTACGAGCAGTACTTC. Its translation is CASSKTSFFSYEQYF.

A few counts support this clonotype. The rearrangement uses TRBV2 and TRBJ1-1, with D uncertain. Germline V gene lookup returns CDR1 SNHLY and CDR2 FYNNEI. The CDR3 extends over 14 amino acids. V lost 4 bases and J lost 0, with 9 bases in between. The chain's CDR3 is CASSAAVMNTEAFF. The CDR3 nucleotides read TGTGCCAGCAGTGCGGCGGTCATGAACACTGAAGCTTTCTTT.

The chain employs TRBV5-4 and TRBJ2-5, with a weak D call TRBD2 (5 bases). The CDR3 is 14 amino acids. The V and J ends lost 1 base and 5 bases respectively, with 12 bases between them. From germline, CDR1 is SGHNT and CDR2 YYREEE (reference sequence). The CDR3 reads CASSLPGNVETQYF. For the CDR3, the DNA is TGTGCCAGCAGCTTGCCCGGGAACGTTGAGACCCAGTACTTC.

This clonotype was counted between two and nine times. This chain connects TRBV7-2 to TRBJ1-3; 8 positions agree with TRBD1. Trimming took 5 bases from V and 1 from J; bases not matched to a gene: 7. The CDR3 is made up of 16 amino acids. Germline loops: CDR1 SGHTA, CDR2 FQGNSA. CDR3 bases: TGTGCCAGCAGCCAGACCGGGACAGGTTCTGGAAACACCATATATTTT. It codes for CASSQTGTGSGNTIYF.

The genes are TRBV6-1 and TRBJ2-5, with 7 bases matching TRBD1. The CDR3 extends over 13 amino acids. With 8 bases clipped from V and 2 bases from J, the junction kept 5 bases outside the gene matches. Looked up from germline, CDR1 is MNHNS and CDR2 is SASEGT. CDR3 region: CASHRGPQETQYF. The DNA of the CDR3 is TGTGCCAGCCACAGGGGACCTCAAGAGACCCAGTACTTC.

The J gene is TRBJ1-2, the V gene TRBV6-1; perhaps TRBD1 as D (5 bases). This CDR3 has 17 residues. The V end lost 5 bases, the J end lost 2 bases, and 21 bases lay between the germline ends. Germline CDR1 and CDR2: MNHNS and SASEGT. The CDR3 loop reads CASSKPRGGRRNYGYTF. In nucleotides, the CDR3 is TGTGCCAGCAGTAAACCGAGGGGTGGGAGGCGGAACTATGGCTACACCTTC.

The rearrangement uses TRBV11-3 and TRBJ2-1, with 12 bases lining up with TRBD2. The CDR3 is 16 amino acids. The germline CDR1 and CDR2 sequences are SGHNT and YENEEA. The J segment lost 6 bases and the V segment lost 5 bases, leaving 8 bases of the junction unmatched. CDR3 region: CASSILLAGGPNEQFF. The CDR3, as DNA: TGTGCCAGCAGCATCCTCCTAGCGGGAGGGCCCAATGAGCAGTTCTTC.

The rearrangement links TRBV19 to TRBJ1-2, with 9 bases aligning to TRBD1. The length of the CDR3 is 15 residues. Trimming took 6 bases from V and 4 from J; bases not matched to a gene: 9. Germline V gene data show CDR1 as LNHDA and CDR2 as SQIVND (reference sequence). CDR3 in amino acids: CASRNSGQGGYGYTF. In nucleotides, the CDR3 is TGTGCCAGTAGGAATTCGGGACAGGGAGGCTATGGCTACACCTTC.

This clonotype was found a few times. The genes are TRBV7-2 and TRBJ2-5, with a possible D match to TRBD1 (7 bases). The CDR3 extends over 17 amino acids. Germline V gives CDR1 SGHTA, CDR2 FQGNSA. V lost 5 bases, J lost 4 bases, and 23 bases lay in between. The CDR3 DNA sequence: TGTGCCAGCAGCCTGGAACAGGGGAGGTTACTTTCAGAGACCCAGTACTTC. Its protein product is CASSLEQGRLLSETQYF.